Listed here are 25 T cell receptor beta chains from one sample, sequenced in a study of OX40 agonist ivuxolimab in advanced cancers. To prepare the library, the immunoSEQ multiplex PCR assay was applied. The table was pulled from immuneACCESS by TCRdb, which kept in-frame rearrangements only. Such tables lose some clones; where checked, under half of the loss comes from unresolved V genes, and the rest has no known cause. Across this sample there are tens of thousands of clones, with approximately 84% seen only once. Approximately 2% of the sample belongs to the ten largest clones. The sequencing here drew on CD4+ or CD8+ T cells sorted from blood, taken in a trial of the OX40 agonist ivuxolimab. The receptors originated from an adult with an advanced solid tumor such as melanoma, head and neck, liver or kidney cancer.

The V gene is TRBV23-1, the J gene TRBJ2-1; perhaps TRBD1 as D (6 bases). TRBV23-1 is annotated as an ORF whose role is uncertain. This CDR3 is 15 amino acids long. V shed 3 bases and J shed 7 bases, with 16 bases lying between them. The CDR3 loop reads CASSHRTATMNEQFF. The DNA for the CDR3 is TGCGCCAGCAGTCATCGGACAGCTACTATGAATGAGCAGTTCTTC.

This chain connects TRBV7-3 to TRBJ2-1; 8 bases are a match to TRBD2. Trimming cost V 5 bases and J 6 bases; bases outside gene matches: 12. This CDR3 has 16 residues. The germline CDR1 and CDR2 sequences are SGHTA and FQGTGA. The CDR3 DNA reads TGTGCCAGCAGCCCCAGCCGGCTAGCGGGTACCAATGAGCAGTTCTTC. Protein: CASSPSRLAGTNEQFF.

V usage is TRBV4-1 and J usage is TRBJ2-7, with 8 bases that match TRBD2. Per the germline V gene, CDR1 is MGHRA and CDR2 is YSYEKL. V was clipped by 4 bases and J by 6 bases; unmatched bases: 5. The CDR3 sequence is 13 residues long. The DNA for the CDR3 is TGCGCCAGCAGCCCTCGGACTAGCAGCGAGCAGTACTTC. This translates into CASSPRTSSEQYF.

The chain has TRBV19 and TRBJ2-3; TRBD2 agrees at 7 bases. CDR1 LNHDA and CDR2 SQIVND come from the germline V gene (reference sequence). The ends lost 7 bases at V and 1 base at J; junction bases unmatched: 2. The CDR3 sequence is 13 residues long. CDR3 DNA sequence: TGTGCCAGTAACCGGGGGGGCACAGATACGCAGTATTTT. It yields the protein CASNRGGTDTQYF.

In DNA form, the CDR3 reads TGTGCTAGTGGCCGGGAATATGCTAGCGGGAAAGAGACCCAGTACTTC. This gives the protein CASGREYASGKETQYF. This sequence joins TRBV12-5 and TRBJ2-5, with 9 bases identical to TRBD2. Germline V gives CDR1 LGHNT, CDR2 FRNRAP. CDR3 length: 16 amino acids. With 6 bases clipped from V and 3 bases from J, the junction kept 11 bases outside the gene matches.

This chain uses TRBV12-5 with TRBJ2-7, with TRBD1 matching over 9 bases. Germline loops: CDR1 LGHNT, CDR2 FRNRAP. This CDR3 region has 18 residues. With 3 bases clipped from V and 1 base from J, the junction kept 13 bases outside the gene matches. CDR3 loop: CASGFAFNRDRESYEQYF. DNA for the CDR3: TGTGCTAGTGGTTTTGCATTCAATCGGGACAGGGAGTCCTACGAGCAGTACTTC. Full variable domain (rest looked up from reference TRBV12-5 and TRBJ2-7): DARVTQTPRHKVTEMGQEVTMRCQPILGHNTVFWYRQTMMQGLELLAYFRNRAPLDDSGMPKDRFSAEMPDATLATLKIQPSEPRDSAVYFCASGFAFNRDRESYEQYFGPGTRLTVT.

This clone was seen only once. J is TRBJ1-4 and V is TRBV21-1; the table's D call, TRBD1, has no DNA check behind it. TRBV21-1 is listed as a pseudogene. There are 13 residues in the CDR3. The CDR3 coding sequence is TGTGCCAGCAGATTCCGGGACAGGGGAAAACTGTTTTTT. It encodes CASRFRDRGKLFF.

V is TRBV10-3 and J is TRBJ2-1; D remains ambiguous. CDR1 is ENHRY, CDR2 SYGVKD, per germline. The CDR3 covers 13 residues. Trimming shortened V by 3 bases and J by 9 bases, and 12 bases separated the two germline ends. The CDR3 coding sequence is TGTGCCATCAGTGAACTCTTAGCCGGTGAGCAGTTCTTC. Its protein is CAISELLAGEQFF.

The V and J genes are TRBV4-1 and TRBJ2-5; weak D call: TRBD1 (6 bases). The J call may be faulty, since TRBJ2-7 better matches the DNA end. The CDR3 has 17 amino acids. The germline CDR1 and CDR2 sequences are MGHRA and YSYEKL. The CDR3: CASSQEEARGSYYEQYF. CDR3 coding DNA: TGCGCCAGCAGCCAAGAGGAGGCCAGGGGAAGCTACTACGAGCAGTACTTC.

The chain uses TRBV4-2 and TRBJ1-1; D not resolved. This CDR3 is built from 14 residues. V was clipped by 7 bases and J by 1 base, with 13 bases between them. From germline, CDR1 is LGHNA and CDR2 YNFKEQ. CDR3 region: CASTPVGENTEAFF. DNA of the CDR3: TGTGCCAGCACCCCGGTGGGCGAGAACACTGAAGCTTTCTTT.

This clone was counted a few times. The chain carries TRBV6-5 and TRBJ2-5, with a tentative D call TRBD2 (6 bases). This CDR3 contains 14 residues. Germline assignment: CDR1 MNHEY and CDR2 SVGAGI. Trimming left V 0 bases short and J 8 bases short, with 13 bases between. The CDR3 DNA reads as TGTGCCAGCAGTTACTCGGTAGCGGAGGGTACCCAGTACTTC. As protein: CASSYSVAEGTQYF.

This rearrangement joins TRBV5-1 to TRBJ1-5; possibly TRBD1 for D (5 bases). V lost 4 bases and J 3 bases, leaving 11 bases between the germline ends. The length of the CDR3 is 14 residues. Germline-derived CDR1 and CDR2 are SGHRS and YFSETQ. The CDR3 bases are TGCGCCAGCAGCACCGGGACCGACAATCAGCCCCAGCATTTT. Protein: CASSTGTDNQPQHF.

The chain has TRBV7-3 and TRBJ2-1; D is perhaps TRBD1 or TRBD2 (5 bases each). Germline CDR1 reads SGHTA; CDR2 reads FQGTGA. The CDR3 sequence is 16 residues long. V lost 0 bases and J 9 bases, leaving 18 bases between the germline ends. DNA of the CDR3: TGTGCCAGCAGCTTAACGACGGGACCATATGGTGGTGAGCAGTTCTTC. This translates into CASSLTTGPYGGEQFF.

This clone was observed a few times. The chain uses TRBV4-2 and TRBJ2-5; D gene unclear. V lost 1 base, J lost 5 bases, and 14 bases lay in between. The germline gives CDR1 LGHNA, CDR2 YNFKEQ. The CDR3 is 15 amino acids. This chain's CDR3 is CASSQAVAVMETQYF. The CDR3 DNA reads as TGTGCCAGCAGCCAAGCGGTTGCGGTCATGGAGACCCAGTACTTC.

This rearrangement joins TRBV5-1 to TRBJ2-3; D is uncertain. Looked up from germline, CDR1 is SGHRS and CDR2 is YFSETQ. This CDR3 is built from 13 residues. V was trimmed by 0 bases and J by 6 bases, leaving 8 bases between them. CDR3 protein: CASSLGTEDTQYF. CDR3 in DNA: TGCGCCAGCAGCTTGGGCACCGAGGATACGCAGTATTTT. Using reference TRBV5-1 and TRBJ2-3 for the parts outside the CDR3, the full variable domain is KAGVTQTPRYLIKTRGQQVTLSCSPISGHRSVSWYQQTPGQGLQFLFEYFSETQRNKGNFPGRFSGRQFSNSRSEMNVSTLELGDSALYLCASSLGTEDTQYFGPGTRLTVL.

The chain recombines TRBV19 with TRBJ2-1; no clear D. V shed 3 bases and J shed 5 bases, with 8 bases lying between them. The CDR3 is 13 amino acids. Germline assignment: CDR1 LNHDA and CDR2 SQIVND (reference sequence). This CDR3 reads CASSIALHNEQFF. The CDR3 DNA sequence: TGTGCCAGTAGTATCGCACTGCACAATGAGCAGTTCTTC.

The chain joins TRBV5-1 to TRBJ2-7; TRBD2 agrees at 10 bases. The V gene's germline CDR1 is SGHRS and CDR2 YFSETQ. The CDR3 covers 14 residues. With V trimmed by 2 bases and J by 7 bases, 6 bases remained unmatched. In DNA, the CDR3 is TGCGCCAGCAGCTTCACTAGCGGGACGAGTGAGCAGTACTTC. This codes for CASSFTSGTSEQYF. The full variable domain, in which reference TRBV5-1 and TRBJ2-7 provide the parts outside the CDR3, is KAGVTQTPRYLIKTRGQQVTLSCSPISGHRSVSWYQQTPGQGLQFLFEYFSETQRNKGNFPGRFSGRQFSNSRSEMNVSTLELGDSALYLCASSFTSGTSEQYFGPGTRLTVT.

The chain links TRBV29-1 to TRBJ2-3; D gene unclear. Germline V gives CDR1 SQVTM, CDR2 ANQGSEA. Trimming pared 5 bases from V and 0 bases from J, leaving 3 bases between. The CDR3 sequence is 11 residues long. The CDR3 DNA is TGCAGCGTTTCGAGCACAGATACGCAGTATTTT. Translated: CSVSSTDTQYF.

The chain links TRBV6-1 to TRBJ1-5, with a possible D match to TRBD1 (5 bases). Germline V gives CDR1 MNHNS, CDR2 SASEGT. This CDR3 is built from 13 residues. Trimming took 6 bases from V and 1 from J, leaving 7 bases between them. CDR3 amino acids: CASRGTSNQPQHF. The CDR3 region has the DNA TGTGCCAGCAGGGGGACCAGCAATCAGCCCCAGCATTTT.

The V and J genes are TRBV4-2 and TRBJ2-5, with 11 bases matching TRBD2. The J call may be in error: the DNA end matches TRBJ2-7 better. Germline CDR1 is LGHNA and CDR2 is YNFKEQ. This CDR3 region has 16 residues. The CDR3 DNA sequence: TGTGCCAGCAGCCCCCATCTACTAGCGGGAGCCTACGAGCAGTACTTC. Amino acids: CASSPHLLAGAYEQYF.

About this clone itself: The junction shows a germline mismatch at one end, possibly a read error. The chain uses TRBV7-7 and TRBJ2-3; D is unresolved. The CDR3 spans 13 residues. The germline CDR1 and CDR2 sequences are SSHAT and FNYEAQ (reference sequence). The CDR3 region is CASSLGRTDTQYF. In DNA, the CDR3 is TGTGCTAGCAGCTTAGGCCGCACAGATACGCAGTATTTT.

The gene calls are TRBV11-3 and TRBJ2-1; D is perhaps TRBD1 or TRBD2 (5 bases each). CDR1 is SGHNT and CDR2 is YENEEA in the germline V gene. This CDR3 has 19 residues. V shed 2 bases and J shed 3 bases, with 23 bases lying between them. CDR3 DNA sequence: TGTGCCAGCAGCTTAACTACGGAGATCGGGACCCGAGTCTACAATGAGCAGTTCTTC. Translation: CASSLTTEIGTRVYNEQFF.

The genes are TRBV6-1 and TRBJ2-4; 8 positions match TRBD1. Germline V CDR1 and CDR2: MNHNS, SASEGT. J lost 6 bases, V lost 4 bases, and 5 bases had no gene match. CDR3 length: 14 amino acids. The CDR3 nucleotides read TGTGCCAGCAGTGGACAGGGGCAGACAAACATTCAGTACTTC. Protein: CASSGQGQTNIQYF.

V is TRBV11-2 and J is TRBJ2-7; perhaps TRBD2 as D (6 bases). Trimming left V 5 bases short and J 1 base short, with 12 bases between. CDR1 SGHAT and CDR2 FQNNGV come from the germline V gene. The CDR3 covers 14 residues. In DNA form, the CDR3 reads TGTGCCAGCAGCACCCGGAGGGCATCCTACGAGCAGTACTTC. It yields the protein CASSTRRASYEQYF. Full variable domain (missing parts from reference TRBV11-2 and TRBJ2-7): EAGVAQSPRYKIIEKRQSVAFWCNPISGHATLYWYQQILGQGPKLLIQFQNNGVVDDSQLPKDRFSAERLKGVDSTLKIQPAKLEDSAVYLCASSTRRASYEQYFGPGTRLTVT.

V and J are TRBV6-5 and TRBJ1-4; D possibly corresponds to TRBD1 (5 bases). Germline V gene lookup returns CDR1 MNHEY and CDR2 SVGAGI. Trimming removed 5 bases from V and 8 bases from J, with 12 bases in between. CDR3 size: 13 residues. CDR3 DNA sequence: TGTGCCAGCAGTAGGGACGCTGGGGAAAAACTGTTTTTT. Translation gives CASSRDAGEKLFF.